A selection of T cell receptor beta chains follows, all from one sample in a study of T cell responses to AZD1222 COVID-19 vaccine. TCRdb's table, derived via immunoSEQ multiplex PCR, lists solely in-frame clones and lacks some. Of approximately 200,000 clones in the sample, more than 75% are singletons; the top ten hold less than 3%. The sequences come from peripheral blood, collected on day 0 of MenACWY control vaccination. Source of these receptors: an adult in good health. The CDR3 runs from the conserved cysteine through the conserved F or W. D genes are given only for firm matches. Clone size is given for some rows only: seen once, a few or many times, or a class if the clone is expanded.

TRBV27,.,TRBD1,TRBJ1-4,14,CASRGQGAGEKLFF,TGTGCCAGCAGGGGACAGGGGGCGGGTGAAAAACTGTTTTTT
TRBV7-3,.,.,TRBJ2-1,17,CASSLKGRQGSYNEQFF,TGTGCCAGCAGCTTAAAGGGGCGGCAGGGCTCCTACAATGAGCAGTTCTTC
TRBV5-1,.,.,TRBJ2-1,16,CASGQGSGGPTNEQFF,TGCGCCAGTGGACAGGGGTCGGGAGGGCCGACAAATGAGCAGTTCTTC
TRBV27,.,.,TRBJ1-1,12,CASGTGNTEAFF,TGTGCCAGCGGTACAGGGAACACTGAAGCTTTCTTT
TRBV9,.,TRBD1,TRBJ2-7,14,CASSVSQGDYEQYF,TGTGCCAGCAGCGTGAGTCAGGGGGACTACGAGCAGTACTTC
TRBV5-1,.,.,TRBJ2-7,15,CASSSDKTSYVGQYF,TGCGCCAGCAGCTCCGACAAAACTTCCTACGTTGGGCAGTACTTC
TRBV9,.,.,TRBJ1-1,13,CASSVDMNTEAFF,TGTGCCAGCAGCGTTGATATGAACACTGAAGCTTTCTTT
TRBV3-1/TRBV3-2,.,TRBD2,TRBJ2-3,15,CASSQDSGGPQGEYF,TGTGCCAGCAGCCAAGACAGCGGGGGGCCCCAAGGGGAGTATTTT
TRBV5-6,.,.,TRBJ1-3,12,CASSVIGNTIYF,TGTGCCAGCAGTGTGATTGGAAACACCATATATTTT
TRBV5-1,.,.,TRBJ2-5,14,CASSLFGGKETQYF,TGCGCCAGCAGCTTGTTTGGGGGGAAAGAGACCCAGTACTTC
TRBV7-2,few,TRBD2,TRBJ2-1,15,CASSLVGGSFNEQFF,TGTGCCAGCAGCTTAGTCGGCGGGAGTTTCAATGAGCAGTTCTTC
TRBV30,.,TRBD1,TRBJ2-7,13,CAWSGDRAIEQYF,TGTGCCTGGAGTGGGGACAGGGCGATCGAGCAGTACTTC
TRBV12-3/TRBV12-4,.,.,TRBJ1-2,12,CASSLAGVGYTF,TGTGCCAGCAGTTTAGCGGGGGTCGGCTACACCTTC
TRBV6-1,once,TRBD1,TRBJ1-2,16,CASSVRGTGANYGYTF,TGTGCCAGCAGTGTCCGAGGGACAGGGGCTAACTATGGCTACACCTTC
TRBV28,.,.,TRBJ1-5,12,CASSSGVQPQHF,TGTGCCAGCAGTTCAGGGGTACAGCCCCAGCATTTT
TRBV2,.,.,TRBJ1-5,15,CASIDRPLSNQPQHF,TGTGCCAGCATTGACAGGCCACTTAGCAATCAGCCCCAGCATTTT
TRBV6-5,few,.,TRBJ1-2,15,CASSPTRGPGGSYTF,TGTGCCAGCAGTCCAACACGGGGTCCGGGGGGGAGCTACACCTTC
TRBV6-1,.,TRBD2,TRBJ2-2,15,CASSEGTSGTGELFF,TGTGCCAGCAGTGAAGGGACTAGCGGGACCGGGGAGCTGTTTTTT
TRBV28,.,.,TRBJ2-7,14,CASNEPAGAYEQYF,TGTGCCAGCAACGAACCGGCGGGCGCCTACGAGCAGTACTTC
TRBV13,.,.,TRBJ1-5,17,CASSLAGAGAVNQPQHF,TGTGCCAGCAGCTTAGCGGGGGCTGGGGCAGTTAATCAGCCCCAGCATTTT
TRBV2,.,.,TRBJ1-4,15,CASSEVMGAREKLFF,TGTGCCAGCAGTGAAGTGATGGGGGCGCGTGAAAAACTGTTTTTT
TRBV9,few,TRBD1,TRBJ1-4,17,CASSVGQLRATNEKLFF,TGTGCCAGCAGCGTGGGACAGCTTAGGGCAACTAATGAAAAACTGTTTTTT
TRBV6-1,.,TRBD1,TRBJ1-6,15,CASSEFTGGGSPLHF,TGTGCCAGCAGTGAATTTACAGGGGGCGGATCACCCCTCCACTTT
TRBV11-2,.,.,TRBJ2-7,13,CASSQRTFYEQYF,TGTGCCAGCAGCCAACGGACGTTCTACGAGCAGTACTTC
TRBV23-1,.,.,TRBJ1-4,16,CASSQPGVRVGEKLFF,TGCGCCAGCAGTCAGCCCGGGGTCCGGGTAGGTGAAAAACTGTTTTTT
TRBV7-9,.,.,TRBJ2-7,12,CASSLSFNEQYF,TGTGCCAGCAGCTTAAGCTTTAACGAGCAGTACTTC
TRBV27,.,TRBD1,TRBJ2-7,16,CASSLSFGTETYEQYF,TGTGCCAGCAGTTTATCATTTGGGACAGAGACCTACGAGCAGTACTTC
TRBV6-5,.,.,TRBJ2-3,15,CASSYVGGFTDTQYF,TGTGCCAGCAGTTATGTTGGGGGCTTCACAGATACGCAGTATTTT
TRBV20-1,.,.,TRBJ2-5,12,CSASTPGETQYF,TGCAGTGCTAGTACCCCTGGGGAGACCCAGTACTTC
TRBV7-9,.,TRBD1,TRBJ2-7,15,CASSAPRDSLGEQYF,TGTGCCAGCAGCGCCCCCCGGGACAGTTTAGGTGAGCAGTACTTC
TRBV27,.,.,TRBJ2-2,17,CASSLSTPGFDTGELFF,TGTGCCAGCAGTTTATCCACGCCAGGGTTCGATACCGGGGAGCTGTTTTTT
TRBV4-1,.,TRBD1,TRBJ1-6,15,CASSQEGTVNSPLHF,TGCGCCAGCAGCCAAGAAGGGACAGTTAATTCACCCCTCCACTTT
TRBV19,.,TRBD1,TRBJ1-5,15,CASSIRGPGGQPQHF,TGTGCCAGTAGTATTAGGGGGCCCGGAGGGCAGCCCCAGCATTTT
TRBV5-5,.,TRBD2,TRBJ2-1,15,CASSSGLAGGNEQFF,TGTGCCAGCAGCTCAGGACTAGCGGGAGGCAATGAGCAGTTCTTC
TRBV6-5,.,TRBD1,TRBJ1-2,13,CASSYGQGDGYTF,TGTGCCAGCAGTTACGGACAGGGGGATGGCTACACCTTC
TRBV5-8,.,.,TRBJ2-7,18,CASSGPGQSYMGWDEQYF,TGTGCCAGCAGCGGTCCCGGGCAGAGCTACATGGGATGGGACGAGCAGTACTTC
TRBV25-1,.,.,TRBJ1-2,15,CASSEWGSSNYGYTF,TGTGCCAGCAGTGAATGGGGCAGTTCTAACTATGGCTACACCTTC
TRBV9,.,.,TRBJ2-5,13,CASSPWLQETQYF,TGTGCCAGCAGCCCCTGGCTACAAGAGACCCAGTACTTC
TRBV9,.,TRBD2,TRBJ2-1,16,CASSDNLGLAGSTQFF,TGTGCCAGCAGCGACAATTTGGGACTAGCGGGAAGCACGCAGTTCTTC
TRBV4-2,.,TRBD1,TRBJ2-3,17,CASSQASPGQGTDTQYF,TGTGCCAGCAGCCAGGCCTCTCCGGGACAGGGCACAGATACGCAGTATTTT
TRBV18,.,TRBD1,TRBJ1-2,17,CASSPGQGPRGYYGYTF,TGTGCCAGCTCACCGGGACAGGGACCACGGGGGTACTATGGCTACACCTTC
TRBV28,.,.,TRBJ1-4,13,CASSSGGHEKLFF,TGTGCCAGCAGCTCGGGGGGTCATGAAAAACTGTTTTTT
TRBV7-2,.,.,TRBJ2-2,14,CASAKGQNTGELFF,TGTGCCAGCGCCAAAGGACAGAACACCGGGGAGCTGTTTTTT
TRBV30,.,.,TRBJ1-2,17,CAWSLNHYEAFNYGYTF,TGTGCCTGGAGTTTAAACCACTACGAAGCTTTTAACTATGGCTACACCTTC
TRBV19,.,.,TRBJ1-5,13,CAGGGEVRQPQHF,TGTGCCGGGGGTGGGGAGGTTCGGCAGCCCCAGCATTTT
TRBV28,many,TRBD1,TRBJ1-6,17,CASSTTNRGEGSSPLHF,TGTGCCAGCAGTACAACTAACAGGGGAGAGGGGAGTTCACCCCTCCACTTT
TRBV10-3,.,TRBD2,TRBJ2-1,13,CAISEGLAYEQFF,TGTGCCATCAGTGAAGGACTAGCCTATGAGCAGTTCTTC
TRBV7-8,.,.,TRBJ2-2,16,CASSLSPVPNTGELFF,TGTGCCAGCAGCTTATCGCCAGTACCGAACACCGGGGAGCTGTTTTTT